This T cell receptor (beta chain) was recovered during a study of T cells in Graves' hyperthyroidism and ophthalmopathy. Study-wide background: Peripheral blood was obtained at initial diagnosis, preceding any treatment. Study-wide results and limits: Separating ophthalmopathy from stable hyperthyroidism was achieved by a 13 V-J model. Most expanded thyroid clonotypes above 0.001 recurred in blood.

This clonotype was observed a handful of times. The antigen remains undetermined. Amplified TCR beta CDR3 regions came from RNA transcripts. The HTBI primer set served for first-round RT-PCR of the TCR CDR3. TCRdb recomputed calls from the multiplex PCR reads with MiXCR, one row per CDR3 protein. The repertoire consists of hundreds of thousands of distinct CDR3 sequences, with just under 20% occurring once and the leading ten covering about 50%. The germline V gene encodes CDR1 LGHNA and CDR2 YSLEER. Unmatched junction bases numbered 6, after V lost 1 base and J lost 3 bases. CDR3 size: 16 residues. The sequence derives from a man between 40 and 49 years old with Graves' ophthalmopathy. The source material was blood. This rearrangement joins TRBV4-3 to TRBJ2-7; 10 positions agree with TRBD1. The CDR3 bases are TGCGCCAGCAGCCAAGGTGCTTGGGACAGGGGCTACGAGCAGTACTTC. Translating it yields CASSQGAWDRGYEQYF.